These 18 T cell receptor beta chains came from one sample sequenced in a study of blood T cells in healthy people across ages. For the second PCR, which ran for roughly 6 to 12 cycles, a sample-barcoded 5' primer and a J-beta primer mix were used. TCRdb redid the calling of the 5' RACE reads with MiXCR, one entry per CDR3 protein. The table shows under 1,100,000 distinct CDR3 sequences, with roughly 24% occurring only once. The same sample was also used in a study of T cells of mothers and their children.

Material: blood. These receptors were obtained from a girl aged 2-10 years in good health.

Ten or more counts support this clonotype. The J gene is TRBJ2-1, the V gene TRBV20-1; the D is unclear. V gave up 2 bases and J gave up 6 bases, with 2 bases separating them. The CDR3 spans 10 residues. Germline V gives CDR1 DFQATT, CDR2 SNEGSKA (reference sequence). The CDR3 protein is CSARINEQFF. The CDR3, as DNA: TGCAGTGCTAGAATCAATGAGCAGTTCTTC.

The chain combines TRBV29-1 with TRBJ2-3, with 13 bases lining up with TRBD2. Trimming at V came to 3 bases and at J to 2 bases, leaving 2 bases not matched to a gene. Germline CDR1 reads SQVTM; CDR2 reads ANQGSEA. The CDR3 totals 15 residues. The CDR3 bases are TGCAGCGTTGAGGGACTAGCGGGGACCACAGATACGCAGTATTTT. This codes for CSVEGLAGTTDTQYF.

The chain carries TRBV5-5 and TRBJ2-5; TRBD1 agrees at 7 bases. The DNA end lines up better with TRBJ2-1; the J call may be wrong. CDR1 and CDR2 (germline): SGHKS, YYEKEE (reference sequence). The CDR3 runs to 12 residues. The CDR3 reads CASSPLGQIQFF. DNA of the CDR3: TGTGCCAGCAGCCCCCTGGGACAGATCCAGTTCTTC.

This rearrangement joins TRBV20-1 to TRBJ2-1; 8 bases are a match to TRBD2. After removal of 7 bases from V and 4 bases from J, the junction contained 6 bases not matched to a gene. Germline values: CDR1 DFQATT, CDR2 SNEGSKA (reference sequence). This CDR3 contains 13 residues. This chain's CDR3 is CSGAGDSYNEQFF. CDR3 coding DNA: TGCAGTGGAGCGGGGGACTCTTACAATGAGCAGTTCTTC.

CDR3 loop: CASRDGTGYYEQYF. CDR3 DNA: TGTGCCTCACGAGACGGGACAGGCTACTACGAGCAGTACTTC. This rearrangement joins TRBV10-3 to TRBJ2-7; 8 bases are shared with TRBD1. Trimming cost V 11 bases and J 3 bases; bases outside gene matches: 12. The CDR3 spans 14 residues. The germline V gene has CDR1 ENHRY and CDR2 SYGVKD.

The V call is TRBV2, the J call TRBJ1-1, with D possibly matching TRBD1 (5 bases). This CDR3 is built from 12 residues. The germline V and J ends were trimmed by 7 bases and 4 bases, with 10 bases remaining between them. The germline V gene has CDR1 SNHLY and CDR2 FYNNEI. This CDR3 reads CASNRRSTEAFF. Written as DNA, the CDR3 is TGTGCCAGCAACAGGAGGAGCACTGAAGCTTTCTTT.

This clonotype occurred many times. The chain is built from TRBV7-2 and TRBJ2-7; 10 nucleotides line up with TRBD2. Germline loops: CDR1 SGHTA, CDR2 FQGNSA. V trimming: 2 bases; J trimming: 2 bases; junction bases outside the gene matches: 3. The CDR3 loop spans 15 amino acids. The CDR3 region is CASSLLAGGPYEQYF. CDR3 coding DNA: TGTGCCAGCAGCTTATTAGCGGGAGGTCCCTACGAGCAGTACTTC.

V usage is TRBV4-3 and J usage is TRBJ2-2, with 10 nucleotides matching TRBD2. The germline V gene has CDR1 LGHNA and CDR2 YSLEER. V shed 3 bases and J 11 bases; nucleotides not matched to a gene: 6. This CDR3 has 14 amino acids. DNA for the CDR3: TGCGCCAGCAGCCAGACGAGCGGGGGGGCAGAGCTGTTTTTT. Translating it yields CASSQTSGGAELFF.

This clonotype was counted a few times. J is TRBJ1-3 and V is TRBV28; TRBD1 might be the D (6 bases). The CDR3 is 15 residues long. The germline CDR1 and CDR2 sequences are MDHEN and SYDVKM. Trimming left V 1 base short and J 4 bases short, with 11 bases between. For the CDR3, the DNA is TGTGCCAGCAGTTTATACAGGGCCTCAGGAAACACCATATATTTT. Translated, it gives CASSLYRASGNTIYF.

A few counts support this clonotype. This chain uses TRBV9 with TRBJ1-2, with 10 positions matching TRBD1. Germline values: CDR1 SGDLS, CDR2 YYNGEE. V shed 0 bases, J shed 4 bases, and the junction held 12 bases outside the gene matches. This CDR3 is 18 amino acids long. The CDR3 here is CASSVALSPGQGTYGYTF. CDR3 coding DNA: TGTGCCAGCAGCGTAGCGCTCTCGCCGGGACAGGGGACCTATGGCTACACCTTC.

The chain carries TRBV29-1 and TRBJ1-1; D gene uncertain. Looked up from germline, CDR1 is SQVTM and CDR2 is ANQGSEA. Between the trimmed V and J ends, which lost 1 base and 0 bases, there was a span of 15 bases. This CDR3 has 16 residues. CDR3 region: CSVEGNPQSMNTEAFF. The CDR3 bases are TGCAGCGTTGAAGGCAACCCACAGAGCATGAACACTGAAGCTTTCTTT.

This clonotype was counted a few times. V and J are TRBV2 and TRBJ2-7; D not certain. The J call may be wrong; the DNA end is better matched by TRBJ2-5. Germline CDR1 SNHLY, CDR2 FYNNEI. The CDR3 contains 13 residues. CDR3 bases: TGTGCCAGCCGTGGCTTACCCAAAGAGACCCAGTACTTC. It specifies CASRGLPKETQYF.

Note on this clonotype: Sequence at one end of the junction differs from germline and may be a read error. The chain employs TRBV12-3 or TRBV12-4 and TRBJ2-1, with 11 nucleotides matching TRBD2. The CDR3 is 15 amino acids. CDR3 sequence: CASRLGTSGYNEQFF. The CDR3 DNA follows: TGTGCCAGCCGTTTGGGGACTAGCGGCTACAATGAGCAGTTCTTC.

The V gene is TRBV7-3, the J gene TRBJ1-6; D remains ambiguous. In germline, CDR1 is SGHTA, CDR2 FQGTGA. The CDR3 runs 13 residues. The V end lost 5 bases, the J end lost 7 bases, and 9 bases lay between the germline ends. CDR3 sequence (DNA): TGTGCCAGCAGCACTGTTCCCAATTCACCCCTCCACTTT. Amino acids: CASSTVPNSPLHF.

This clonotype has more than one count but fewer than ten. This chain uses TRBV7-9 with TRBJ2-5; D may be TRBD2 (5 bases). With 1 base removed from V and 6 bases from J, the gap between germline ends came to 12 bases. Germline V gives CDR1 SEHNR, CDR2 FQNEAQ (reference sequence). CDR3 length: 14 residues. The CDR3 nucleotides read TGTGCCAGCAGCTTAGTGGAGGAGGAGAAGACCCAGTACTTC. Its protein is CASSLVEEEKTQYF.

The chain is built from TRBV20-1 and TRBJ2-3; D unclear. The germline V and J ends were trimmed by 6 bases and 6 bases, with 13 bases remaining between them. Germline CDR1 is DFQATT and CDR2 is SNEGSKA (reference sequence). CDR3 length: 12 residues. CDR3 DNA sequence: TGCAGTGCGCCCGCCTACTTGGATACGCAGTATTTT. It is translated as CSAPAYLDTQYF.

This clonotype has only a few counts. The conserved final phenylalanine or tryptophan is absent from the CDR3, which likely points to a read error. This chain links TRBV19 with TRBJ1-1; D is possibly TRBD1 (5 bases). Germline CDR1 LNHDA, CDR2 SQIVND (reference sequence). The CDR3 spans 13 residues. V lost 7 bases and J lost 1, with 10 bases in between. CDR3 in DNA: TGTGCCAGTATGGATAGGGGGAACACTGAAGCTTTCTCT. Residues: CASMDRGNTEAFS.

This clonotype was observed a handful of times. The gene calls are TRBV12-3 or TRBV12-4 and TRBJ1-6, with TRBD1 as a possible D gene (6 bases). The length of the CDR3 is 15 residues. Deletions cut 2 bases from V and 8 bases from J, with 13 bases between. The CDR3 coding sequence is TGTGCCAGCAGTTTACAGGGGTTGAGGGATTCACCCCTCCACTTT. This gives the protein CASSLQGLRDSPLHF.